Each of the 8 T cell receptor beta chains below was sequenced from the same sample in a study of cytomegalovirus exposure and HLA in healthy donors. A multiplex PCR was run with 60 Vbeta primers and 13 Jbeta primers. The data were produced by immunoSEQ multiplex PCR, yet TCRdb's version contains in-frame clones alone and is incomplete. The profile shows 200,000 to 250,000 clones, around 80% of them singletons. The sequencing sample was made of PBMCs. These receptors all come from a woman between 35 and 50 years old in good health and CMV-seronegative.

The chain links TRBV7-2 to TRBJ1-2; TRBD1 matches at 7 bases. The germline gives CDR1 SGHTA, CDR2 FQGNSA. This CDR3 has 13 residues. The ends lost 4 bases at V and 4 bases at J; junction bases unmatched: 3. The CDR3, as DNA: TGTGCCAGCAGCTCGTCAGGGGGCTATGGCTACACCTTC. This codes for CASSSSGGYGYTF. Variable domain in full (rest from reference TRBV7-2 and TRBJ1-2): GAGVSQSPSNKVTEKGKDVELRCDPISGHTALYWYRQSLGQGLEFLIYFQGNSAPDKSGLPSDRFSAERTGGSVSTLTIQRTQQEDSAVYLCASSSSGGYGYTFGSGTRLTVV.

J is TRBJ1-1 and V is TRBV11-2; TRBD1 matches 7 bases. Per the germline V gene, CDR1 is SGHAT and CDR2 is FQNNGV. The CDR3 spans 12 residues. With 5 bases clipped from V and 11 bases from J, the junction kept 8 bases outside the gene matches. CDR3 DNA sequence: TGTGCCAGCAGCCCTCAGACAGGGATTGCTTTCTTT. It codes for CASSPQTGIAFF.

The chain combines TRBV5-1 with TRBJ1-2, with a weak D call TRBD1 (5 bases). Per the germline V gene, CDR1 is SGHRS and CDR2 is YFSETQ. Trimming took 0 bases from V and 7 from J, leaving 13 bases between them. This CDR3 comprises 14 residues. In DNA form, the CDR3 reads TGCGCCAGCAGCTTGGAGGCAGGGCGTACTGGCTACACCTTC. It yields the protein CASSLEAGRTGYTF.

This clone appeared a single time. The chain combines TRBV9 with TRBJ2-3; 14 bases match TRBD2. V dropped 3 bases and J dropped 5; count of bases not matched to a gene: 2. The CDR3 totals 15 residues. Germline V gives CDR1 SGDLS, CDR2 YYNGEE. The CDR3 nucleotides read TGTGCCAGCAGCGGGACTAGCGGGGGGTTAGATACGCAGTATTTT. Translated, it gives CASSGTSGGLDTQYF.

This clone came up once. The chain employs TRBV30 and TRBJ1-2; 9 bases fit TRBD1. V lost 3 bases to trimming and J lost 4 bases; unmatched junction nucleotides: 12. CDR1 and CDR2 from the germline V gene are GTSNPN and SVGIG (reference sequence). The CDR3 consists of 16 residues. The CDR3 DNA reads TGTGCCTGGAGCGCCGGGACAGGGATCGTCGGCTATGGCTACACCTTC. It is translated as CAWSAGTGIVGYGYTF.

The chain has TRBV7-3 and TRBJ2-1, with 14 bases matching TRBD2. CDR1 and CDR2 (germline): SGHTA, FQGTGA. J gave up 7 bases and V 5 bases, and 16 bases lay outside the gene matches. This CDR3 has 19 residues. The CDR3 sequence is CASSQKGGTSGGIGNEQFF. The CDR3 DNA is TGTGCCAGCAGCCAAAAGGGAGGGACTAGCGGGGGAATAGGAAATGAGCAGTTCTTC.

This chain joins TRBV30 and TRBJ1-1; D is uncertain. From germline, CDR1 is GTSNPN and CDR2 SVGIG (reference sequence). The germline V and J ends were trimmed by 0 bases and 6 bases, with 5 bases remaining between them. The CDR3 totals 11 residues. The CDR3 bases are TGTGCCTGGAGTGTGAGGTCTGAAGCTTTCTTT. Translation: CAWSVRSEAFF.

V usage is TRBV4-1 and J usage is TRBJ2-2; 12 bases fit TRBD2. From germline, CDR1 is MGHRA and CDR2 YSYEKL. The CDR3 sequence is 19 residues long. V shed 2 bases, J shed 4 bases, and the junction held 11 bases outside the gene matches. The CDR3 spells CASSQTGASGGAVTGELFF. For the CDR3, the DNA is TGCGCCAGCAGCCAAACTGGAGCTAGCGGGGGGGCTGTCACCGGGGAGCTGTTTTTT.